The sample holds a few counts of the clone carrying this TCR beta chain. Only in-frame clones appear in the TCRdb table, and some are missing; sequencing was by immunoSEQ multiplex PCR. Among over 100,000 clones listed, about 88% were seen once. The data belong to a study of T cell responses to AZD1222 COVID-19 vaccine. Trimming removed 7 bases from V and 2 bases from J, with 12 bases in between. CDR1 is SGHTA and CDR2 is FQGNSA in the germline V gene. CDR3 length: 14 amino acids. The TCR originated in an adult in good health. This material consisted of peripheral blood, taken on day 0 of AZD1222 vaccination. The chain couples TRBV7-2 to TRBJ2-1; D is uncertain. CDR3 in amino acids: CASTFSVAYNEQFF. CDR3 bases: TGTGCCAGCACCTTTTCGGTGGCCTACAATGAGCAGTTCTTC.